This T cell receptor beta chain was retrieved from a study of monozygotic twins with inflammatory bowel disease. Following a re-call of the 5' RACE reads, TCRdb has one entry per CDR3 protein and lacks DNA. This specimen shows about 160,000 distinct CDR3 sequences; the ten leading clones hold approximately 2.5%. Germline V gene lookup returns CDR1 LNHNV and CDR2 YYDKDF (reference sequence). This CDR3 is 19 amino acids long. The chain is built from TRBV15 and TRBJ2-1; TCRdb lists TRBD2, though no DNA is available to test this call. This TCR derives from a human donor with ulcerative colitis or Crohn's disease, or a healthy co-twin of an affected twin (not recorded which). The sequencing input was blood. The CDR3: CATSRDGTSGREYYNEQFF.